The 30 T cell receptor beta chains in this list originate from one sample, sequenced in a study of blood T cell repertoires in COVID-19 (dated by TCRdb to 2019 to 2021). Libraries were built with the immunoSEQ multiplex PCR assay. Not all clones reach the TCRdb copy of this immuneACCESS table, which keeps in-frame sequences only. Checked studies attribute under half of the gap to unresolved V genes and leave the rest unexplained. This sample is represented by roughly 100,000 clones; around 81% of them were singletons. The top ten hold 8% to 10% of the sample. Material: peripheral blood. The receptor source for this set is an older woman with acute or convalescent COVID-19.

The chain joins TRBV28 to TRBJ1-5; D might be TRBD1 (5 bases). CDR1 and CDR2 (germline): MDHEN, SYDVKM. The CDR3 runs 16 residues. V was clipped by 2 bases and J by 6 bases, with 17 bases between them. The CDR3 region is CASSLRGMGRGQPQHF. The CDR3 DNA reads as TGTGCCAGCAGTTTACGGGGGATGGGGAGGGGTCAGCCCCAGCATTTT.

The rearrangement uses TRBV6-5 and TRBJ1-1; 7 bases agree with TRBD1. The CDR3 spans 14 residues. Germline V lookup: CDR1 MNHEY, CDR2 SVGAGI. V shed 2 bases, J shed 2 bases, and the junction held 2 bases outside the gene matches. CDR3 sequence (DNA): TGTGCCAGCAGTTACGGACAGGAAAACACTGAAGCTTTCTTT. Protein: CASSYGQENTEAFF.

The V and J genes are TRBV2 and TRBJ2-1, with 10 bases matching TRBD2. The CDR3 covers 14 residues. The ends lost 2 bases at V and 6 bases at J; junction bases unmatched: 1. Germline V gives CDR1 SNHLY, CDR2 FYNNEI. As DNA, the CDR3 is TGTGCCAGCAGTGAACTAGCGGGAGTCAATGAGCAGTTCTTC. Translated: CASSELAGVNEQFF.

V is TRBV19 and J is TRBJ1-5; 7 bases map to TRBD1. Germline V lookup: CDR1 LNHDA, CDR2 SQIVND (reference sequence). The CDR3 is made up of 13 amino acids. The J segment lost 7 bases and the V segment lost 4 bases, leaving 4 bases of the junction unmatched. This CDR3 is CASSNDREQPQHF. DNA of the CDR3: TGTGCCAGTAGTAACGACAGGGAGCAGCCCCAGCATTTT. Together with reference TRBV19 and TRBJ1-5, the CDR3 gives the full variable domain: DGGITQSPKYLFRKEGQNVTLSCEQNLNHDAMYWYRQDPGQGLRLIYYSQIVNDFQKGDIAEGYSVSREKKESFPLTVTSAQKNPTAFYLCASSNDREQPQHFGDGTRLSIL.

CDR3 nucleotide sequence: TGTGCCAGCACGCACCGGGGGTTGGGCACCATTCAGTACTTC. Amino acid sequence: CASTHRGLGTIQYF. V gene TRBV28 combines with J gene TRBJ2-4; weak D call: TRBD2 (6 bases). The CDR3 length is 14 residues. Germline loops: CDR1 MDHEN, CDR2 SYDVKM. The germline V and J ends were trimmed by 7 bases and 9 bases, with 19 bases remaining between them.

The genes are TRBV30 and TRBJ1-1, with a tentative D call TRBD1 (5 bases). The CDR3 is 14 amino acids. Germline CDR1 and CDR2: GTSNPN and SVGIG (reference sequence). V lost 5 bases and J lost 5, with 18 bases in between. The CDR3 nucleotides read TGTGCCTGGGCCCTGGGGCAGGCTGGGACTGAAGCTTTCTTT. It codes for CAWALGQAGTEAFF.

V and J are TRBV7-3 and TRBJ2-2; perhaps TRBD2 as D (5 bases). The CDR3 has 12 amino acids. Germline V gene sequence: CDR1 SGHTA, CDR2 FQGTGA. Trimming stripped 8 bases from V and 4 bases from J, with 8 bases between. CDR3 sequence reads: CASGRGTGELFF. In DNA form, the CDR3 reads TGTGCCAGCGGGAGAGGCACCGGGGAGCTGTTTTTT.

There are a few counts of this clone. The genes are TRBV7-2 and TRBJ1-6, with 7 bases that match TRBD1. The CDR3 length is 14 residues. V lost 5 bases to trimming and J lost 7 bases; unmatched junction nucleotides: 5. CDR1 and CDR2 (germline): SGHTA, FQGNSA. CDR3 amino acids: CASSQTGMNSPLHF. Written as DNA, the CDR3 is TGTGCCAGCAGCCAGACAGGGATGAATTCACCCCTCCACTTT.

The CDR3 protein is CAGQGADQNEKLFF. The CDR3 DNA reads as TGTGCTGGTCAGGGGGCTGACCAGAATGAAAAACTGTTTTTT. The chain has TRBV12-5 and TRBJ1-4; 8 bases align to TRBD1. This CDR3 has 14 amino acids. Germline CDR1 and CDR2: LGHNT and FRNRAP. The V gene end was trimmed by 11 bases and the J gene end by 5 bases; junction bases not matched to a gene: 10.

The genes are TRBV7-6 and TRBJ2-3, with a tentative D call TRBD1 (5 bases). The CDR3 is 14 residues long. The V and J ends lost 5 bases and 0 bases respectively, with 9 bases between them. Germline loops: CDR1 SGHVS, CDR2 FNYEAQ. DNA of the CDR3: TGTGCCAGCAGCCCTCAGGGCAGCACAGATACGCAGTATTTT. Translation gives CASSPQGSTDTQYF.

This clone showed up just once. The rearrangement links TRBV4-1 to TRBJ2-1, with D possibly matching TRBD1 (6 bases). Germline CDR1 and CDR2: MGHRA and YSYEKL. CDR3 length equals 15 residues. Trimming shortened V by 5 bases and J by 8 bases, and 19 bases separated the two germline ends. CDR3 nucleotide sequence: TGCGCCAGCAGCTTCCAACAGGGTGCTGCCGATGAGCAGTTCTTC. Translation gives CASSFQQGAADEQFF.

The rearrangement uses TRBV11-2 and TRBJ2-5; 7 bases align to TRBD2. Per the germline V gene, CDR1 is SGHAT and CDR2 is FQNNGV. The J segment lost 1 base and the V segment lost 7 bases, leaving 6 bases of the junction unmatched. The length of the CDR3 is 14 residues. CDR3 amino acids: CASTRGLSQETQYF. The DNA for the CDR3 is TGTGCCAGCACCCGGGGACTATCCCAAGAGACCCAGTACTTC.

This clone was detected a few times. The genes are TRBV19 and TRBJ1-1; 7 bases agree with TRBD1. V gave up 8 bases and J gave up 5 bases; unmatched junction bases: 17. The V gene's germline CDR1 is LNHDA and CDR2 SQIVND (reference sequence). The CDR3 is 16 amino acids. CDR3 bases: TGTGCCAGTGGGGGCCCGCGCGGGACAGCTTATACTGAAGCTTTCTTT. This sequence encodes CASGGPRGTAYTEAFF.

Only a few counts were recorded for this clone. The chain links TRBV28 to TRBJ1-1; 8 bases map to TRBD1. The CDR3 is 16 residues long. Trimming removed 3 bases from V and 1 base from J; junction bases left unmatched: 7. The germline V gene encodes CDR1 MDHEN and CDR2 SYDVKM. The CDR3 protein is CASSFYGQGGNTEAFF. The CDR3 region has the DNA TGTGCCAGCAGTTTTTACGGACAGGGCGGGAACACTGAAGCTTTCTTT. Full variable domain (rest looked up from reference TRBV28 and TRBJ1-1): DVKVTQSSRYLVKRTGEKVFLECVQDMDHENMFWYRQDPGLGLRLIYFSYDVKMKEKGDIPEGYSVSREKKERFSLILESASTNQTSMYLCASSFYGQGGNTEAFFGQGTRLTVV.

The V gene is TRBV7-2, the J gene TRBJ2-7, with a tentative D call TRBD1 (6 bases). CDR3 length equals 14 residues. From germline, CDR1 is SGHTA and CDR2 FQGNSA. The V gene lost 1 base and the J gene lost 5 bases, with 12 bases spanning the gap. The CDR3 region has the DNA TGTGCCAGCAGCTTAGTCAGGGGCCCAAACGAGCAGTACTTC. Amino acid sequence: CASSLVRGPNEQYF. The variable domain in full, completed from reference TRBV7-2 and TRBJ2-7, reads GAGVSQSPSNKVTEKGKDVELRCDPISGHTALYWYRQSLGQGLEFLIYFQGNSAPDKSGLPSDRFSAERTGGSVSTLTIQRTQQEDSAVYLCASSLVRGPNEQYFGPGTRLTVT.

The CDR3 here is CASSSTQNSPLHF. The CDR3 DNA reads TGTGCCAGCAGCTCGACTCAGAATTCACCCCTCCACTTT. V gene TRBV7-9 combines with J gene TRBJ1-6, with D hard to call. CDR1 and CDR2 from the germline V gene are SEHNR and FQNEAQ (reference sequence). V gave up 4 bases and J gave up 7 bases, with 8 bases separating them. The CDR3 loop spans 13 amino acids.

The chain is built from TRBV3-1 (or the pseudogene TRBV3-2) and TRBJ1-4; no definite D call. CDR1 is LGHDT and CDR2 is YNNKEL in the germline V gene (reference sequence). The CDR3 totals 18 residues. V lost 5 bases and J lost 0, with 19 bases in between. The CDR3 loop is CASSFQLSVHSTNEKLFF. In DNA, the CDR3 is TGTGCCAGCAGCTTCCAGCTTAGCGTCCATTCAACTAATGAAAAACTGTTTTTT.

The rearrangement joins TRBV9 to TRBJ2-7, with TRBD1 matching over 8 bases. The V gene end was trimmed by 4 bases and the J gene end by 3 bases; junction bases not matched to a gene: 3. CDR3 length: 13 residues. Germline V gives CDR1 SGDLS, CDR2 YYNGEE. The CDR3 region has the DNA TGTGCCAGCAGCTCCGGGACAGGCTACGAGCAGTACTTC. Its protein product is CASSSGTGYEQYF.

The chain couples TRBV6-5 to TRBJ1-1; D unclear. V lost 8 bases and J lost 0, with 10 bases in between. The CDR3 is made up of 13 amino acids. CDR1 is MNHEY and CDR2 is SVGAGI in the germline V gene. The chain's CDR3 is CASVQDLNTEAFF. CDR3 sequence (DNA): TGTGCCAGCGTCCAGGATCTGAACACTGAAGCTTTCTTT.

The chain links TRBV19 to TRBJ2-7; 9 bases map to TRBD2. V gave up 6 bases and J gave up 0 bases; unmatched junction bases: 9. The CDR3 runs to 16 residues. Germline CDR1 is LNHDA and CDR2 is SQIVND (reference sequence). The CDR3 protein is CASSVSSGEPSYEQYF. The CDR3 coding sequence is TGTGCCAGTAGCGTTTCTAGCGGGGAACCCTCCTACGAGCAGTACTTC.

The chain links TRBV7-9 to TRBJ2-7; 7 bases fit TRBD1. Germline CDR1 reads SEHNR; CDR2 reads FQNEAQ (reference sequence). The junction had 6 bases not matched to a gene; V was cut back by 5 bases and J by 2 bases. The CDR3 totals 14 residues. The CDR3 nucleotides are TGTGCCAGCAGCCCCCCGACAGGGACCTACGAGCAGTACTTC. Protein: CASSPPTGTYEQYF. Filled out from reference TRBV7-9 and TRBJ2-7, the complete variable domain reads DTGVSQNPRHKITKRGQNVTFRCDPISEHNRLYWYRQTLGQGPEFLTYFQNEAQLEKSRLLSDRFSAERPKGSFSTLEIQRTEQGDSAMYLCASSPPTGTYEQYFGPGTRLTVT.

This chain joins TRBV7-9 and TRBJ2-1; the D gene is possibly TRBD2 (6 bases). CDR1 and CDR2 from the germline V gene are SEHNR and FQNEAQ (reference sequence). CDR3 length: 15 residues. Trimming cost V 5 bases and J 7 bases, with 18 bases left between them. CDR3 coding DNA: TGTGCCAGCAGCCCGAACGTACGGGGGTGGAATGAGCAGTTCTTC. It is translated as CASSPNVRGWNEQFF.

The chain combines TRBV27 with TRBJ1-2; the match to TRBD1 covers 12 bases. CDR3 length: 17 residues. Germline V gene lookup returns CDR1 MNHEY and CDR2 SMNVEV (reference sequence). With V trimmed by 6 bases and J by 9 bases, 17 bases remained unmatched. The chain's CDR3 is CASRGQGARSSYYRYTF. In nucleotides, the CDR3 is TGTGCCAGCAGGGGACAGGGGGCGAGAAGCTCCTATTATCGCTACACCTTC.

The gene calls are TRBV30 and TRBJ2-6; TRBD2 aligns across 8 bases. This CDR3 comprises 17 residues. V trimming: 4 bases; J trimming: 4 bases; junction bases outside the gene matches: 12. Germline values: CDR1 GTSNPN, CDR2 SVGIG (reference sequence). CDR3 residues: CAWKGLGDFTGANVLTF. The CDR3 DNA reads as TGTGCCTGGAAGGGACTAGGTGATTTTACGGGGGCCAACGTCCTGACTTTC.

This CDR3 is CASSLEGLAGPTDTQYF. The DNA of the CDR3 is TGTGCCAGCAGCTTAGAGGGGCTAGCGGGACCCACAGATACGCAGTATTTT. The gene calls are TRBV7-9 and TRBJ2-3, with 9 bases lining up with TRBD2. The trim removed 1 base at V and 2 bases at J, leaving 7 bases unmatched. This CDR3 is built from 17 residues. The germline V gene encodes CDR1 SEHNR and CDR2 FQNEAQ (reference sequence).

The chain is built from TRBV19 and TRBJ1-4, with TRBD1 matching over 9 bases. CDR1 LNHDA and CDR2 SQIVND come from the germline V gene (reference sequence). The CDR3 length is 15 residues. The J segment lost 8 bases and the V segment lost 4 bases, leaving 8 bases of the junction unmatched. The CDR3 bases are TGTGCCAGTAGTACCCCGAGACAGGGGGGAGAAAAACTGTTTTTT. As protein: CASSTPRQGGEKLFF.

This chain connects TRBV4-3 to TRBJ1-4, with 8 nucleotides matching TRBD1. The CDR3 runs to 14 residues. Germline CDR1 is LGHNA and CDR2 is YSLEER. V shed 3 bases and J 8 bases; nucleotides not matched to a gene: 5. The CDR3 here is CASSQDRVGEKLFF. The CDR3 DNA reads as TGCGCCAGCAGCCAGGACAGGGTGGGCGAAAAACTGTTTTTT.

This clone was seen a single time. V and J are TRBV19 and TRBJ1-1, with no clear D. Germline assignment: CDR1 LNHDA and CDR2 SQIVND (reference sequence). Trimming left V 3 bases short and J 5 bases short, with 7 bases between. This CDR3 contains 12 residues. CDR3 DNA: TGTGCCAGTAGTATTGGACTGACTGAAGCTTTCTTT. Translated: CASSIGLTEAFF.

In its sample, this clone is medium-sized. The chain employs TRBV7-2 and TRBJ1-5; D remains ambiguous. The CDR3 length is 15 residues. Germline assignment: CDR1 SGHTA and CDR2 FQGNSA. Between the trimmed V and J ends, which lost 3 bases and 1 base, there was a span of 10 bases. The CDR3 sequence: CASSFMEASNQPQHF. CDR3 DNA: TGTGCCAGCAGCTTCATGGAGGCAAGCAATCAGCCCCAGCATTTT.

The chain recombines TRBV23-1 with TRBJ1-1; D unresolved. TRBV23-1 falls under the ORF class, with uncertain function. The germline V and J ends were trimmed by 0 bases and 1 base, with 12 bases remaining between them. CDR3 length: 16 residues. This chain's CDR3 is CASSQSRGRGNTEAFF. The CDR3, as DNA: TGCGCCAGCAGTCAATCCCGTGGCAGAGGGAACACTGAAGCTTTCTTT.